The next 3 T cell receptor beta chains were all read from a single sample in a study of cytomegalovirus exposure and HLA in healthy donors. A multiplex PCR was run with 60 Vbeta primers and 13 Jbeta primers. TCRdb's copy holds only in-frame clones and misses some; the assay was immunoSEQ multiplex PCR. The repertoire holds fewer than 130,000 clones, around 84% seen once, with around 1.3% in the top ten. Sample: PBMCs. These receptors were taken from a woman aged 30 to 39 in good health and CMV-seronegative.

In this sample, this clone turned up a few times. V and J are TRBV20-1 and TRBJ2-7; no definite D call. V shed 2 bases and J shed 4 bases, with 6 bases lying between them. The CDR3 length is 11 residues. The V gene's germline CDR1 is DFQATT and CDR2 SNEGSKA (reference sequence). The CDR3 sequence: CSARSSYEQYF. CDR3 coding DNA: TGCAGTGCTAGATCCTCGTACGAGCAGTACTTC.

The rearrangement links TRBV6-1 to TRBJ2-7; TRBD2 matches at 7 bases. V lost 7 bases and J lost 0; bases outside the gene matches: 9. Germline V lookup: CDR1 MNHNS, CDR2 SASEGT. The CDR3 is 15 residues long. DNA of the CDR3: TGTGCCAGCAACCCTCCGGCGGGGGTCTCCTACGAGCAGTACTTC. This sequence encodes CASNPPAGVSYEQYF.

A word on this clone: Other DNA sequences in this sample translate to the same CDR3. This chain connects TRBV4-1 to TRBJ1-1; tentative D call: TRBD1 (5 bases). The CDR3 is made up of 14 amino acids. Germline V gene sequence: CDR1 MGHRA, CDR2 YSYEKL. Trimming took off 0 bases at V and 5 bases at J, with 10 bases between the two ends. CDR3 residues: CASSQDRVGTEAFF. For the CDR3, the DNA is TGCGCCAGCAGCCAAGACAGGGTAGGGACTGAAGCTTTCTTT.